These 2 T cell receptor beta chains came from one sample sequenced in a study of identical twins. Via MiXCR, TCRdb re-called the 5' RACE reads, giving one row per CDR3 protein. The sample lists about 520,000 distinct CDR3 sequences, 22% occurring once. The sample also formed part of further work on T cells expressing NK-cell markers.

Sequences were obtained from CD4+ T cells sorted from blood. The source of these receptors is a woman under 30 in good health.

The chain employs TRBV7-2 and TRBJ2-7; tentative D call: TRBD1 (5 bases). The CDR3 has 13 amino acids. Between the trimmed V and J ends, which lost 3 bases and 2 bases, there was a span of 8 bases. Germline V gene lookup returns CDR1 SGHTA and CDR2 FQGNSA. Written as DNA, the CDR3 is TGTGCCAGCAGCTTCCCAGGGCCCTACGAGCAGTACTTC. It is translated as CASSFPGPYEQYF.

This clonotype was seen at least ten times. The chain has TRBV9 and TRBJ1-6; D not resolved. With 0 bases removed from V and 8 bases from J, the gap between germline ends came to 6 bases. The CDR3 sequence is 13 residues long. CDR1 is SGDLS and CDR2 is YYNGEE in the germline V gene. DNA for the CDR3: TGTGCCAGCAGCGTAGGGGGTGATTCACCCCTCCACTTT. Translating it yields CASSVGGDSPLHF.